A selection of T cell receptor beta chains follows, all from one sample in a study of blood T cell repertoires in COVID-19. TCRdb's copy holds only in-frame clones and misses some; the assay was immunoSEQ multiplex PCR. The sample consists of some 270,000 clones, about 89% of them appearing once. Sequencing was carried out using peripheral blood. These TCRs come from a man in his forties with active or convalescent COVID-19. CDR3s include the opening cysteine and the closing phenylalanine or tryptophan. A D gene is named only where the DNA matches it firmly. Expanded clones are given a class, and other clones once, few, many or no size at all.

TGTGCCTGGAGTGGGGTAGCTGCGGAGACCCAGTACTTC	CAWSGVAAETQYF	13	-	TRBV30	-	TRBJ2-5
TGCGCCAGCAGCCAAGAAGGGGCCTGGAATCAGCCCCAGCATTTT	CASSQEGAWNQPQHF	15	-	TRBV4-1	once	TRBJ1-5
TGCGCCAGCAGTGAGTCGACTAGGGATAGTCGGGAAGATACGCAGTATTTT	CASSESTRDSREDTQYF	17	-	TRBV10-1	-	TRBJ2-3
TGTGCCAGCAAGATACCGGGACAGAACCAAGAGACCCAGTACTTC	CASKIPGQNQETQYF	15	TRBD1	TRBV6-5	-	TRBJ2-5
TGCAGTGCTAGTGGGGCCGGGACTTGGGGAGAGACCCAGTACTTC	CSASGAGTWGETQYF	15	-	TRBV20-1	-	TRBJ2-5
TGTGCCAGCAGTGTGAACAGGGATTCACCCCTCCACTTT	CASSVNRDSPLHF	13	-	TRBV28	few	TRBJ1-6
TGCGCCAGCAGCTTGGGGCTAGCGGGAGAGGGGAAGACCCAGTACTTC	CASSLGLAGEGKTQYF	16	TRBD2	TRBV5-1	-	TRBJ2-5
TGTGCCAGTAGTACCCAGCGGAGGCTGAGCAATCAGCCCCAGCATTTT	CASSTQRRLSNQPQHF	16	-	TRBV19	-	TRBJ1-5
TGCGCCAGCAGCCCGGACAGGGGGTCGGGGGAGACCCAGTACTTC	CASSPDRGSGETQYF	15	TRBD1	TRBV5-1	-	TRBJ2-5
TGTGCCAGCATACCTAATTCCCGGGACAGTTCTTCCTACGAGCAGTACTTC	CASIPNSRDSSSYEQYF	17	TRBD1	TRBV25-1	-	TRBJ2-7
TGCAGTGCTAGTCGGTCTAACACTGAAGCTTTCTTT	CSASRSNTEAFF	12	-	TRBV20-1	-	TRBJ1-1
TGTGCCAGCAGCCAAAATCAGCCCCAGCATTTT	CASSQNQPQHF	11	-	TRBV28	few	TRBJ1-5
TGTGCCATCAGTGAGTCGGTTCGGGGGGGCGATGAGCAGTTCTTC	CAISESVRGGDEQFF	15	TRBD2	TRBV10-3	-	TRBJ2-1
TGTGCCAGCAGTGAGGTTAGCGGGGGGGCCTCCTACAATGAGCAGTTCTTC	CASSEVSGGASYNEQFF	17	TRBD2	TRBV6-1	-	TRBJ2-1
TGTGCCAGCAGAGGGACAGCGAACACTGAAGCTTTCTTT	CASRGTANTEAFF	13	TRBD1	TRBV2	-	TRBJ1-1
TGTGCCAGCAGCTTAGGGACTATTGGCGGTGAGCAGTTCTTC	CASSLGTIGGEQFF	14	-	TRBV11-2	-	TRBJ2-1
TGTGCCAGCAGCAGCGGGACAGGGGACCATTTTAGTTATGGCTACACCTTC	CASSSGTGDHFSYGYTF	17	-	TRBV21-1	-	TRBJ1-2
TGTGCCAGCAGCTCCTTGACTTGGGACACTGAAGCTTTCTTT	CASSSLTWDTEAFF	14	-	TRBV7-9	-	TRBJ1-1
TGCGCCAGCAGCTTGATGGGAGCCTCCCAAGAGACCCAGTACTTC	CASSLMGASQETQYF	15	-	TRBV5-1	-	TRBJ2-5
TGTGCCAGCGGCCCCGGGTCCCTCTCGGGCTACACCTTC	CASGPGSLSGYTF	13	-	TRBV19	-	TRBJ1-2
TGTGCCAGCAGCTTAACTATACATCACGAGCAGTACTTC	CASSLTIHHEQYF	13	-	TRBV11-2	-	TRBJ2-7
TGCGCCAGCACGCCAAGGGACAGACCGTCCACTGAAGCTTTCTTT	CASTPRDRPSTEAFF	15	TRBD1	TRBV5-1	once	TRBJ1-1
TGTGCTAGTGGTTTGGCCTCGGGGGACAGGGGGCCAAGCACAGATACGCAGTATTTT	CASGLASGDRGPSTDTQYF	19	TRBD1	TRBV12-5	-	TRBJ2-3
TGTGCTAGTGGACGGACAGATACGCAGTATTTT	CASGRTDTQYF	11	-	TRBV12-5	-	TRBJ2-3
TGCAGCGTTGATGGCATGGGACTAGCGGTCTTAAAGCACACAGATACGCAGTATTTT	CSVDGMGLAVLKHTDTQYF	19	TRBD2	TRBV29-1	-	TRBJ2-3
TGTGCCAGCAGTTCGGGCGGGGGCGGCTATGGCTACACCTTC	CASSSGGGGYGYTF	14	-	TRBV28	-	TRBJ1-2